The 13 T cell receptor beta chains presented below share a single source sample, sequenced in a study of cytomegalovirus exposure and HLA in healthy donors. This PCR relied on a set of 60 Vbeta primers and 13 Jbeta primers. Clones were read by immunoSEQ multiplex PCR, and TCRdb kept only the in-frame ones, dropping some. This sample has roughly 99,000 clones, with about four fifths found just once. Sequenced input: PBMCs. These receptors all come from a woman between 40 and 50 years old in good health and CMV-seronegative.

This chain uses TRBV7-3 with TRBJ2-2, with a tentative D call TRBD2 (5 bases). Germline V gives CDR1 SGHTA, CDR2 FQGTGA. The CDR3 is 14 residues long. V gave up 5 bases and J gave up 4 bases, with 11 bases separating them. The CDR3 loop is CASSPGAATGELFF. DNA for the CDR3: TGTGCCAGCAGCCCTGGAGCGGCCACCGGGGAGCTGTTTTTT. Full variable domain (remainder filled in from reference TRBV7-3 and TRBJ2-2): GAGVSQTPSNKVTEKGKYVELRCDPISGHTALYWYRQSLGQGPEFLIYFQGTGAADDSGLPNDRFFAVRPEGSVSTLKIQRTERGDSAVYLCASSPGAATGELFFGEGSRLTVL.

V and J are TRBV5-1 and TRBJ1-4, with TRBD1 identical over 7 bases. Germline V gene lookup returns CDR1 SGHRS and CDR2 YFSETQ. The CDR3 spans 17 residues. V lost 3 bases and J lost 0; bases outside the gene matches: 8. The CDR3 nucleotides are TGCGCCAGCAGCTGGGGACAGCGCCCTTCAACTAATGAAAAACTGTTTTTT. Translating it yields CASSWGQRPSTNEKLFF. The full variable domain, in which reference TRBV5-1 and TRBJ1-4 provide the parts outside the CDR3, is KAGVTQTPRYLIKTRGQQVTLSCSPISGHRSVSWYQQTPGQGLQFLFEYFSETQRNKGNFPGRFSGRQFSNSRSEMNVSTLELGDSALYLCASSWGQRPSTNEKLFFGSGTQLSVL.

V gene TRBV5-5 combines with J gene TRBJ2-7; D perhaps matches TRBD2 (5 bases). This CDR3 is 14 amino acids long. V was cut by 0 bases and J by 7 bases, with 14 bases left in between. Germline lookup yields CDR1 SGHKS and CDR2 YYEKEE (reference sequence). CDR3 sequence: CASSLERLFGEQYF. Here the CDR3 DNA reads TGTGCCAGCAGCTTGGAGCGGCTATTCGGGGAGCAGTACTTC.

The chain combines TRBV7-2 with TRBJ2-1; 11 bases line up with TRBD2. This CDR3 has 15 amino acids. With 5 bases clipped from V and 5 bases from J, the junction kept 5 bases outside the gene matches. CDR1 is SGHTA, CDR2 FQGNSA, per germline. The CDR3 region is CASSKLAGDDNEQFF. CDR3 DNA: TGTGCCAGCAGCAAACTAGCGGGGGACGACAATGAGCAGTTCTTC.

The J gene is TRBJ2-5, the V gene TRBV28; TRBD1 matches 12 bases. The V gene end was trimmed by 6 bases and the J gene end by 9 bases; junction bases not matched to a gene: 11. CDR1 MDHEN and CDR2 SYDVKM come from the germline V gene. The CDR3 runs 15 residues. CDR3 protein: CASRHGTGGLVAQYF. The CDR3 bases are TGTGCCAGCAGACACGGGACAGGGGGCCTTGTGGCCCAGTACTTC.

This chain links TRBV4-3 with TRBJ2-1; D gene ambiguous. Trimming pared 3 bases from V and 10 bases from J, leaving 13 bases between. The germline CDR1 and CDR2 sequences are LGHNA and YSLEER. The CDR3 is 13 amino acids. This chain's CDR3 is CASSQSRGREQFF. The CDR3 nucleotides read TGCGCCAGCAGCCAGTCGAGAGGCCGGGAGCAGTTCTTC.

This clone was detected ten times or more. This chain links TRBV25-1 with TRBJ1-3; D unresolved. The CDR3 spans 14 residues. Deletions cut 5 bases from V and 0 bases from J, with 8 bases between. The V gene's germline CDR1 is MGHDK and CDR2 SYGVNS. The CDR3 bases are TGTGCCAGCAGTTTCGACATCTCTGGAAACACCATATATTTT. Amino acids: CASSFDISGNTIYF.

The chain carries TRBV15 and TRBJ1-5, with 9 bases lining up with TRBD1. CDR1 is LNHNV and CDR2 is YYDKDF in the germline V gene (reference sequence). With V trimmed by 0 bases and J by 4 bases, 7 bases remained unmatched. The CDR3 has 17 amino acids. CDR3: CATSRDWTGAKNQPQHF. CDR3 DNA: TGTGCCACCAGCAGAGACTGGACAGGGGCTAAAAATCAGCCCCAGCATTTT.

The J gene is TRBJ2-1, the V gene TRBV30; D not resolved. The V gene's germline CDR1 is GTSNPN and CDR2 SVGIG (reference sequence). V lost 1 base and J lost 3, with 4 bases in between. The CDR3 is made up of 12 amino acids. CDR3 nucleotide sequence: TGTGCCTGGAGTGAACACTACAATGAGCAGTTCTTC. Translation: CAWSEHYNEQFF.

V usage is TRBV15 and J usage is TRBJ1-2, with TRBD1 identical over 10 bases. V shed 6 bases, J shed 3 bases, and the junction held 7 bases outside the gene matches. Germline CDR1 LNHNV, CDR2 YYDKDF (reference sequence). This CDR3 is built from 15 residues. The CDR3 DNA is TGTGCCACCAGACCGACAGGGGGCGCAGACTATGGCTACACCTTC. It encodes CATRPTGGADYGYTF.

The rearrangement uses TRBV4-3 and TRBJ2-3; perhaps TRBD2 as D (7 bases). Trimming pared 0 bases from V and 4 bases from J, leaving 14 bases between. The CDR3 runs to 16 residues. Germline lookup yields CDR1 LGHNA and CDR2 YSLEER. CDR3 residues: CASSQDGRGGADTQYF. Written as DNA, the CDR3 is TGCGCCAGCAGCCAAGATGGTAGGGGGGGCGCAGATACGCAGTATTTT.

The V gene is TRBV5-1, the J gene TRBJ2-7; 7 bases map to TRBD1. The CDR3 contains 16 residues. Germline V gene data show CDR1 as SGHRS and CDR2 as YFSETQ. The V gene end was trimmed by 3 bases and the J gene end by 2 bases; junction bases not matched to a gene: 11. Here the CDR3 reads CASSSGTAHPAYEQYF. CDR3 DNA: TGCGCCAGCAGCTCGGGGACAGCTCATCCCGCCTACGAGCAGTACTTC.

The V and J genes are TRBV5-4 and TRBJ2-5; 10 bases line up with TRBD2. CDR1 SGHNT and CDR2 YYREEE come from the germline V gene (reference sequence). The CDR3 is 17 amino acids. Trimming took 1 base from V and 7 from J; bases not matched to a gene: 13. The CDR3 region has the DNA TGTGCCAGCAGCTTGAAAATAGCGGGGGGTCATTCGGGGACCCAGTACTTC. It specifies CASSLKIAGGHSGTQYF. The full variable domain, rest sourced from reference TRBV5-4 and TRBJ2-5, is ETGVTQSPTHLIKTRGQQVTLRCSSQSGHNTVSWYQQALGQGPQFIFQYYREEENGRGNFPPRFSGLQFPNYSSELNVNALELDDSALYLCASSLKIAGGHSGTQYFGPGTRLLVL.